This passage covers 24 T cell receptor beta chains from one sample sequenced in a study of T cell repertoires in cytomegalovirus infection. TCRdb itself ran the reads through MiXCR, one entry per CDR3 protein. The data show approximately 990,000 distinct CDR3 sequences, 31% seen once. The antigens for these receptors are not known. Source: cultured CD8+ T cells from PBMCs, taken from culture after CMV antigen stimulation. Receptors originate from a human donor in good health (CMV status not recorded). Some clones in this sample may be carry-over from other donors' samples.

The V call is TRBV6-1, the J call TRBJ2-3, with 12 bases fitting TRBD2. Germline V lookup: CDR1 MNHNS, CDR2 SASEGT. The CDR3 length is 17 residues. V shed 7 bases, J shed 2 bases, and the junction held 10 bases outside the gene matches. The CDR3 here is CASIRLAGGRVTDTQYF. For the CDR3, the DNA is TGTGCCAGCATCCGCCTAGCGGGGGGGCGCGTCACAGATACGCAGTATTTT.

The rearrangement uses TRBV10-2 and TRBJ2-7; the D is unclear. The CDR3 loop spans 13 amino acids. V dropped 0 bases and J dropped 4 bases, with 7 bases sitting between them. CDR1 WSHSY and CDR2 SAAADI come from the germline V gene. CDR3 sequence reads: CASSESVGYEQYF. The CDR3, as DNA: TGCGCCAGCAGTGAGTCGGTGGGATACGAGCAGTACTTC.

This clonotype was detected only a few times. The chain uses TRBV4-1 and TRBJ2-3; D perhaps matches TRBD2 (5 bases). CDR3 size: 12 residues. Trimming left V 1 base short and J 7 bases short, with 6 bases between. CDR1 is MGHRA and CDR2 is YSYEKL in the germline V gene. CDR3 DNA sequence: TGCGCCAGCAGCCAAGCGGACTATACGCAGTATTTT. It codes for CASSQADYTQYF.

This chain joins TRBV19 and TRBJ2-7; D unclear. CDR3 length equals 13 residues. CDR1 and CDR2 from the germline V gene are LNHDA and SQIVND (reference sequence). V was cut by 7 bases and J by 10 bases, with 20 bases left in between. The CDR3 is CASTSESDVGQYF. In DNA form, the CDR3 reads TGTGCCAGTACCTCCGAGAGTGACGTCGGCCAGTACTTC.

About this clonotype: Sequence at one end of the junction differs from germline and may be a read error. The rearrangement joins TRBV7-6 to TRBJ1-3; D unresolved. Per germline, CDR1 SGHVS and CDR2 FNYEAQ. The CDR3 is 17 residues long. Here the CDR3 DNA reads TGTGTCAGCAGCTTGGAATGGAGAGGCCCCTCTGGAAACACCATATATTTT. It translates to CVSSLEWRGPSGNTIYF. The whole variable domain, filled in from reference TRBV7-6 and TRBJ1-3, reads GAGVSQSPRYKVTKRGQDVALRCDPISGHVSLYWYRQALGQGPEFLTYFNYEAQQDKSGLPNDRFSAERPEGSISTLTIQRTEQRDSAMYRCVSSLEWRGPSGNTIYFGEGSWLTVV.

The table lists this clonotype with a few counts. CDR3 DNA: TGTGCCAGCAGCGACCGGACAGGGGCCCCCGTGGCAACTAATGAAAAACTGTTTTTT. This codes for CASSDRTGAPVATNEKLFF. The V call is TRBV7-8, the J call TRBJ1-4; 9 bases fit TRBD1. J gave up 0 bases and V 5 bases, and 13 bases lay outside the gene matches. Per the germline V gene, CDR1 is SGHVS and CDR2 is FQNEAQ. There are 19 residues in the CDR3. Supplemented by reference TRBV7-8 and TRBJ1-4, the full variable domain reads GAGVSQSPRYKVAKRGQDVALRCDPISGHVSLFWYQQALGQGPEFLTYFQNEAQLDKSGLPSDRFFAERPEGSVSTLKIQRTQQEDSAVYLCASSDRTGAPVATNEKLFFGSGTQLSVL.

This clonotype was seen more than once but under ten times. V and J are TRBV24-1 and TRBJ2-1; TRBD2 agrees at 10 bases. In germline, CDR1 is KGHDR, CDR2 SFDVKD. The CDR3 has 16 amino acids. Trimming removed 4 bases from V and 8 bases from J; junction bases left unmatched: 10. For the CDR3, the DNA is TGTGCCACCAGTGACACCGGGACTAGCGTCACGGATGAGCAGTTCTTC. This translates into CATSDTGTSVTDEQFF.

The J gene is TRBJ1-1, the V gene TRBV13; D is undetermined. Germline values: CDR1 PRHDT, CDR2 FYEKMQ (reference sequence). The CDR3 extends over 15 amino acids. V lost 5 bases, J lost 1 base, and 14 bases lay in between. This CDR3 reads CASSPFRQANTEAFF. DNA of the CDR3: TGTGCCAGCAGCCCCTTTCGTCAGGCGAACACTGAAGCTTTCTTT.

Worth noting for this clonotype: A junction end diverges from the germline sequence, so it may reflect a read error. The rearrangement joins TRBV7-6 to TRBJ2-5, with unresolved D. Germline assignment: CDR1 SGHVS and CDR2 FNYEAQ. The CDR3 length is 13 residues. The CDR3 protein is CASSLRLRETQYF. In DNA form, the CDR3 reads TGTGCTAGCAGCTTACGTCTTCGGGAGACCCAGTACTTC.

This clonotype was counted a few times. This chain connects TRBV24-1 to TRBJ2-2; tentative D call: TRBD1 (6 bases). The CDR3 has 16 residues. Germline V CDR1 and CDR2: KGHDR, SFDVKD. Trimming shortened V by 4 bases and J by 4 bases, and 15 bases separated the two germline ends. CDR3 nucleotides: TGTGCCACCAGTGACCCCCGGACAGTTAGCACCGGGGAGCTGTTTTTT. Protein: CATSDPRTVSTGELFF.

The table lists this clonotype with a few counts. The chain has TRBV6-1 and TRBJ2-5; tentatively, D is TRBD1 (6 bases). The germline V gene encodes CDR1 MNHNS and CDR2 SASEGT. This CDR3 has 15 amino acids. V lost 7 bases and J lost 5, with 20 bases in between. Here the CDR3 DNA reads TGTGCCAGCAACCGGGACACTTCAGGCCTGGAGACCCAGTACTTC. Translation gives CASNRDTSGLETQYF.

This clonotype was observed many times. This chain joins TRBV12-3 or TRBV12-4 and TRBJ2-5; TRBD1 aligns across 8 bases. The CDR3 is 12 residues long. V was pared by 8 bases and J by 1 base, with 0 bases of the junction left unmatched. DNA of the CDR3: TGTGCCAGCGGGACAGGCCAAGAGACCCAGTACTTC. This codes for CASGTGQETQYF.

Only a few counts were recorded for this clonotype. The CDR3 nucleotides are TGTGCCAGCAGCTTGAGACTAGAGGTCGATGAGCAGTTCTTC. Its protein product is CASSLRLEVDEQFF. The gene calls are TRBV5-4 and TRBJ2-1, with D possibly being TRBD2 (6 bases). Germline loops: CDR1 SGHNT, CDR2 YYREEE (reference sequence). The CDR3 consists of 14 residues. V was shortened by 1 base and J by 8 bases, with 13 bases between the two germline ends.

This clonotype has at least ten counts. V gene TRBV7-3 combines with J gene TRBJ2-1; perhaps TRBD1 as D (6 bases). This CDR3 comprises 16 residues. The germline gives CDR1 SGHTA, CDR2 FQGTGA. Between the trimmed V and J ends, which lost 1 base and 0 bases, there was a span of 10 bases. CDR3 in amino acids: CASSLIGQSSYNEQFF. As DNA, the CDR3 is TGTGCCAGCAGCTTAATAGGACAGAGCTCCTACAATGAGCAGTTCTTC.

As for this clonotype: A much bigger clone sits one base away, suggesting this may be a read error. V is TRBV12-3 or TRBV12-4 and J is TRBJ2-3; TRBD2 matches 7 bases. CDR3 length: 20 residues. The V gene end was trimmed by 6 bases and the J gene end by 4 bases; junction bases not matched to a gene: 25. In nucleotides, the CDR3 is TGTGCCAGCAGCCACCCTATGGACTCGCGGGGGACCAACCTCCCAGATACGCAGTATTTT. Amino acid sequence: CASSHPMDSRGTNLPDTQYF.

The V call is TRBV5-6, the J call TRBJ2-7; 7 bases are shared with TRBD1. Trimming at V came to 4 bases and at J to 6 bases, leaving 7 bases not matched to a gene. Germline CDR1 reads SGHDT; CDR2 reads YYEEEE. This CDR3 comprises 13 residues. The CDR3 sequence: CASSPGTEPEQYF. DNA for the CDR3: TGTGCCAGCAGCCCCGGGACAGAGCCCGAGCAGTACTTC.

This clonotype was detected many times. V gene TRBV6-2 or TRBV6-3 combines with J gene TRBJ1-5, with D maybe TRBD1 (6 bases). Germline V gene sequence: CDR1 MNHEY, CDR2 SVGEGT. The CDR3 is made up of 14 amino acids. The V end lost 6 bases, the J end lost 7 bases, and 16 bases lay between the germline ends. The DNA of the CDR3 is TGTGCCAGCAGCTACACAGGGTTGAAACAGCCCCAGCATTTT. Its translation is CASSYTGLKQPQHF.

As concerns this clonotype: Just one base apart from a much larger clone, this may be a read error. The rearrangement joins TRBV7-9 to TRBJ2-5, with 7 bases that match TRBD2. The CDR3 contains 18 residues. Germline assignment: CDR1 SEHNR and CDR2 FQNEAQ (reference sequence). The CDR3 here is CTSSLEDLGGTWAETQYF. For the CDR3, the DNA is TGTACCAGCAGCCTAGAGGATTTGGGGGGGACCTGGGCGGAGACCCAGTACTTC.

The CDR3 spells CASSLYRAGELFF. DNA for the CDR3: TGTGCCAGCAGTTTATATAGGGCCGGGGAGCTGTTTTTT. This sequence joins TRBV12-3 or TRBV12-4 and TRBJ2-2; no firm D call. V was pared by 2 bases and J by 6 bases, with 7 bases between. The length of the CDR3 is 13 residues.

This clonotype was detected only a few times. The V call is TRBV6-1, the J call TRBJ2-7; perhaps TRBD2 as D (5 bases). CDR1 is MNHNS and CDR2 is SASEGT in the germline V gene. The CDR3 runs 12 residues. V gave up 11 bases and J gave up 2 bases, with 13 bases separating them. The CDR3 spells CAEGDGTYEQYF. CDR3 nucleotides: TGTGCCGAGGGAGACGGAACCTACGAGCAGTACTTC.

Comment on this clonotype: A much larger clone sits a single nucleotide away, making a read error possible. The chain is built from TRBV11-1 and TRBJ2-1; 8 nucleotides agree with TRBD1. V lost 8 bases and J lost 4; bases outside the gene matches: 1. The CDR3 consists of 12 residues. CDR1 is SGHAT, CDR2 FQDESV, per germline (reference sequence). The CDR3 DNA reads TGTGCCAGCGGACAGGGATACAATGAGCAGTTCTTC. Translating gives CASGQGYNEQFF.

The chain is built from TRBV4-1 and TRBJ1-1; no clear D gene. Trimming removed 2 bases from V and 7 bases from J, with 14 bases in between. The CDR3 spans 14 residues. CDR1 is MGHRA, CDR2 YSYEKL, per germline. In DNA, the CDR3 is TGCGCCAGCAGCCAATTTTTCGGGGAGAATGAAGCTTTCTTT. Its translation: CASSQFFGENEAFF.

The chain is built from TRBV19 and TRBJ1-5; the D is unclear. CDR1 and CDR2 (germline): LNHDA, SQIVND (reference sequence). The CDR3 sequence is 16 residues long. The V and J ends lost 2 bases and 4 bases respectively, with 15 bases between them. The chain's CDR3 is CASSINRERGNQPQHF. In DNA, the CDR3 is TGTGCCAGTAGTATAAACCGGGAACGAGGGAATCAGCCCCAGCATTTT.

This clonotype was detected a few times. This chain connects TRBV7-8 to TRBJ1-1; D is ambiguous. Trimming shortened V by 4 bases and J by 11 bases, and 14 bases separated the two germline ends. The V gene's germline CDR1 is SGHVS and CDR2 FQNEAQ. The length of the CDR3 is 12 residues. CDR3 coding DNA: TGTGCCAGCAGCTCACCGGGATATGGGGCTTTCTTT. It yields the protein CASSSPGYGAFF.